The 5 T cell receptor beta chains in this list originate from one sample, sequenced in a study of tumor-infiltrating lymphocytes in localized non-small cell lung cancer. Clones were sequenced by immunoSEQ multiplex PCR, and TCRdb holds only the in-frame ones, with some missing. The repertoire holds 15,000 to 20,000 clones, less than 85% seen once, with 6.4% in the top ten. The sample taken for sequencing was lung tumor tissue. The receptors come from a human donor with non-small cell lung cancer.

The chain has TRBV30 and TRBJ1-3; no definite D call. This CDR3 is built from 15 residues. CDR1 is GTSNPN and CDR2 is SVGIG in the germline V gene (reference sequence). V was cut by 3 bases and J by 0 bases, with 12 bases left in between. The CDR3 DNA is TGTGCCTGGAGAAGACTTGTCTTCTCTGGAAACACCATATATTTT. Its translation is CAWRRLVFSGNTIYF.

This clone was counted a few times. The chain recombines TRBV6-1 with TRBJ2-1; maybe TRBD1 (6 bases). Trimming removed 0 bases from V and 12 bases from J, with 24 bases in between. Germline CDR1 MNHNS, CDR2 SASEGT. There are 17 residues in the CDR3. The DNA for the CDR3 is TGTGCCAGCAGTGAAGCGCAGGGGCAGGGCGGTCCTTTAGGGCAGTTCTTC. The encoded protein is CASSEAQGQGGPLGQFF.

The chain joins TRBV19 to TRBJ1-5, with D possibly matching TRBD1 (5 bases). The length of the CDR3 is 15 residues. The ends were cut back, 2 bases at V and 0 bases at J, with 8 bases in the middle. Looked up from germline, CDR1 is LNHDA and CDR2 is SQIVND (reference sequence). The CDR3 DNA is TGTGCCAGTAGTATAAAGACAGCTAGCAATCAGCCCCAGCATTTT. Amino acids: CASSIKTASNQPQHF.

The DNA of the CDR3 is TGTGCCATCAGTGAGGGGGGGGCGCAAGGAAACACCATATATTTT. Amino acid sequence: CAISEGGAQGNTIYF. The chain carries TRBV10-3 and TRBJ1-3; possible D gene TRBD1, 6 bases. The CDR3 consists of 15 residues. Germline V gene sequence: CDR1 ENHRY, CDR2 SYGVKD. V was clipped by 2 bases and J by 4 bases, with 12 bases between them.

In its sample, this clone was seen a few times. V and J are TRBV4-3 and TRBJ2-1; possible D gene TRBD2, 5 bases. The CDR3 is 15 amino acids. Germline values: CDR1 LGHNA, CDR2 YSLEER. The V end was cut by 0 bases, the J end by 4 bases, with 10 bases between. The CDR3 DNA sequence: TGCGCCAGCAGCCAAGATGTAGCGAGATACAATGAGCAGTTCTTC. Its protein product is CASSQDVARYNEQFF.